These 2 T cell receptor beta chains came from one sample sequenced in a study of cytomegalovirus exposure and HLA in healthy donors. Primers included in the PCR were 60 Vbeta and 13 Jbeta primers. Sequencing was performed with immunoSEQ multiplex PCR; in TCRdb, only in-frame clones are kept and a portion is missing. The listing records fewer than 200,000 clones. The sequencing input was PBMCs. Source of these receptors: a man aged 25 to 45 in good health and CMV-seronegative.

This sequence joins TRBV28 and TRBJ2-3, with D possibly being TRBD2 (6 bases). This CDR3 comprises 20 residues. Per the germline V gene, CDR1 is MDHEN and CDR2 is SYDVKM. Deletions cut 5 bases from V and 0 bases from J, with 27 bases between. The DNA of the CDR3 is TGTGCCAGCAGTATCTTGTGGGAGGATTCGGACGCTTCTAGCACAGATACGCAGTATTTT. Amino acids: CASSILWEDSDASSTDTQYF.

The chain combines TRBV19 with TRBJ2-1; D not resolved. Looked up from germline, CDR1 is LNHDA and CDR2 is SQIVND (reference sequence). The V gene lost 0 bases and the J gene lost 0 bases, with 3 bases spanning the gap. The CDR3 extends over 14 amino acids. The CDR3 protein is CASSIEASYNEQFF. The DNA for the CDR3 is TGTGCCAGTAGTATAGAGGCCTCCTACAATGAGCAGTTCTTC.